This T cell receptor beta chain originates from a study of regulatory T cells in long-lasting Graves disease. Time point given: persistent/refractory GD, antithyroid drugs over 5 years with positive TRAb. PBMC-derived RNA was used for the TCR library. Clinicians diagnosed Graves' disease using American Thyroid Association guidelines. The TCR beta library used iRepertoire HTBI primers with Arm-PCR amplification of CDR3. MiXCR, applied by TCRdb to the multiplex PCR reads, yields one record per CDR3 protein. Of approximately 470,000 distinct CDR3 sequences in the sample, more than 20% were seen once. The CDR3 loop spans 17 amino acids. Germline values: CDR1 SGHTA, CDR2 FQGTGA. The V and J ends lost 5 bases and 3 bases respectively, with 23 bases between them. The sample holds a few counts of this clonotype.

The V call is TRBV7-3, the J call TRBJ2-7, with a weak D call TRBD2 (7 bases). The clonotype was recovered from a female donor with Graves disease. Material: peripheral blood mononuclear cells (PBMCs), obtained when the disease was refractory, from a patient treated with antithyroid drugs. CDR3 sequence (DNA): TGTGCCAGCAGCCCCAGCGGGGCCGGGACATTTAGCTACGAGCAGTACTTC. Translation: CASSPSGAGTFSYEQYF.